The following is a T cell receptor (beta chain) sequence with its context. Its target is not known. These data come from a study of cytomegalovirus exposure and HLA in healthy donors. Germline V CDR1 and CDR2: SGHAT, FQNNGV. V was clipped by 1 base and J by 6 bases; unmatched bases: 3. This CDR3 comprises 17 residues. Repertoires were generated with immunoSEQ multiplex PCR, while TCRdb's copy carries only in-frame clones and drops some. The table has over 100,000 clones, about 90% seen once. Overall study findings and caveats: Reports indicated that the classifier achieved high specificity and sensitivity in diagnosing cytomegalovirus status.

Material for sequencing was PBMCs. This clonotype originated in a woman between 18 and 29 years old in good health and CMV-seronegative. The gene calls are TRBV11-2 and TRBJ2-2, with 15 bases that match TRBD2. CDR3 amino acids: CASSLGTSGRGAGELFF. The CDR3, as DNA: TGTGCCAGCAGCTTAGGGACTAGCGGGAGGGGGGCCGGGGAGCTGTTTTTT.